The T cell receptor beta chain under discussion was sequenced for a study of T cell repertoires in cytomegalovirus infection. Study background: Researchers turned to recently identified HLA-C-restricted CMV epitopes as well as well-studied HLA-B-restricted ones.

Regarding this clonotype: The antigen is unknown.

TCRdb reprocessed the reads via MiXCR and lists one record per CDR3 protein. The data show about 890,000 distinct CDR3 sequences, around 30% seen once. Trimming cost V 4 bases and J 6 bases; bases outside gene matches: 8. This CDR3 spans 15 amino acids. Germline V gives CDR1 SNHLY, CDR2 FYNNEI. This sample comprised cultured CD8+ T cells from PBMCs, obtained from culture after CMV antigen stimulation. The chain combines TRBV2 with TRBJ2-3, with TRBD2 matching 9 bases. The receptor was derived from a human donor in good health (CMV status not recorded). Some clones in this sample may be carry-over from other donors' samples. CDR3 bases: TGTGCCAGCAGTGGAGAGCGGGGGGTCTCGGATACGCAGTATTTT. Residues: CASSGERGVSDTQYF. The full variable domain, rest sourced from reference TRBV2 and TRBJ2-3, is EPEVTQTPSHQVTQMGQEVILRCVPISNHLYFYWYRQILGQKVEFLVSFYNNEISEKSEIFDDQFSVERPDGSNFTLKIRSTKLEDSAMYFCASSGERGVSDTQYFGPGTRLTVL.